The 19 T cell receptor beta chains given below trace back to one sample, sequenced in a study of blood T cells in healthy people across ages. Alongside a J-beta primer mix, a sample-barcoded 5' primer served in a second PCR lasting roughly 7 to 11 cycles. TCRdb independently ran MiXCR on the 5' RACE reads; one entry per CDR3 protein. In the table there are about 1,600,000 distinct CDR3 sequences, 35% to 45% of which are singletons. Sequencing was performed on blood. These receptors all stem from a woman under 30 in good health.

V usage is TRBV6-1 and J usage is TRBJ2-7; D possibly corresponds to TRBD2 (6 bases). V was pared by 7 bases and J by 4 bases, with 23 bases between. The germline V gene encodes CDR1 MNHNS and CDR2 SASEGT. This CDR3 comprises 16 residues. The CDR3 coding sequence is TGTGCCAGCAAAGGGGAGGTCGCAACAGGCCTATACGAGCAGTACTTC. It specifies CASKGEVATGLYEQYF.

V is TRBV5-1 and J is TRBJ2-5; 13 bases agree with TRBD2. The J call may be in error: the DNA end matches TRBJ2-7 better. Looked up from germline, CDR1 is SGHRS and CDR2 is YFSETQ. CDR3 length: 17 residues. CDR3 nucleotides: TGCGCCAGCAGCAAAACTAGCGGGGGGGCCCTCTCTTTCGAGCAGTACTTC. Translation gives CASSKTSGGALSFEQYF.

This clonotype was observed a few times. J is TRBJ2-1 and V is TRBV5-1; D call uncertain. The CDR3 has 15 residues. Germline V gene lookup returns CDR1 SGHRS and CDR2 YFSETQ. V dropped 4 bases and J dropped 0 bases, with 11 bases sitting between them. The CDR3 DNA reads TGCGCCAGCAGCCCGGACCACAGCTCCTACAATGAGCAGTTCTTC. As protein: CASSPDHSSYNEQFF.

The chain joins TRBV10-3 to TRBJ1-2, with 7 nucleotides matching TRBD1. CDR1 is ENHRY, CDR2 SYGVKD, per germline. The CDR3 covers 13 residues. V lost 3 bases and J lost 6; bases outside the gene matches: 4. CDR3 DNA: TGTGCCATCAGTGAAGGGGGCAGTGATGGCTACACCTTC. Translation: CAISEGGSDGYTF.

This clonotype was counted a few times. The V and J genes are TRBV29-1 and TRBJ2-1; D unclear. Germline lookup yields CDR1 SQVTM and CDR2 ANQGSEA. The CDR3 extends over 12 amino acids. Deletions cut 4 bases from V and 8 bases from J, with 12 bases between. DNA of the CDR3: TGCAGCGTTGGACTGGTTGGGGATGAGCAGTTCTTC. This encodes CSVGLVGDEQFF.

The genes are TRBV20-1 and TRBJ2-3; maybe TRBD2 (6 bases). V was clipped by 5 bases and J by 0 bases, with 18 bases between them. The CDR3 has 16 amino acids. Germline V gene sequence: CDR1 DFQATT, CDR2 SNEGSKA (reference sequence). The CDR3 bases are TGCAGTGCTCCAGGTGGGGTGGCGGGGAGCACAGATACGCAGTATTTT. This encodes CSAPGGVAGSTDTQYF.

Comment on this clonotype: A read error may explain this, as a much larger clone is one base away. CDR3 region: CASSAGLAGANEQFF. In nucleotides, the CDR3 is TGTGCCAGCAGCGCGGGACTAGCGGGAGCCAATGAGCAGTTCTTC. This chain joins TRBV7-2 and TRBJ2-1, with 14 bases identical to TRBD2. Per the germline V gene, CDR1 is SGHTA and CDR2 is FQGNSA. CDR3 length: 15 amino acids. V lost 5 bases, J lost 6 bases, and 3 bases stayed unmatched.

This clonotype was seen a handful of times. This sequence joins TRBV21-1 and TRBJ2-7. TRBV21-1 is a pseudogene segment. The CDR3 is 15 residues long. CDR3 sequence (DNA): TGTGCCAGCAGCAAGACTGTTCAGAGTACCCACGAGCAGTACTTC. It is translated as CASSKTVQSTHEQYF.

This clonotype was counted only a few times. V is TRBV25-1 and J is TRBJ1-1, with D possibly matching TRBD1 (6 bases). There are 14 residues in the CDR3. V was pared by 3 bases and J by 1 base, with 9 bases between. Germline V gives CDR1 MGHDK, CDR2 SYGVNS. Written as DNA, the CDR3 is TGTGCCAGCAGTGAGGGGGGGCAGAACACTGAAGCTTTCTTT. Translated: CASSEGGQNTEAFF.

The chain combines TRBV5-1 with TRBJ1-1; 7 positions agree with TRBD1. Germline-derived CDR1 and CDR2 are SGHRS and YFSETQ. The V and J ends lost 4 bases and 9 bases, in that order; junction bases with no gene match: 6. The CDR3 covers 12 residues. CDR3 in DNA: TGCGCCAGCAGCGAGCCGGGACAGCAAGCTTTCTTT. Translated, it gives CASSEPGQQAFF.

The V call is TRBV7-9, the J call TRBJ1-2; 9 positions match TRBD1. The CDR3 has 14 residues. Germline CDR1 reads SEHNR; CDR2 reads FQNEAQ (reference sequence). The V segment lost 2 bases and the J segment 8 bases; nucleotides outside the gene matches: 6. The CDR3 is CASSLNDRGNGYTF. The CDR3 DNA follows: TGTGCCAGCAGCTTAAATGACAGGGGGAACGGCTACACCTTC.

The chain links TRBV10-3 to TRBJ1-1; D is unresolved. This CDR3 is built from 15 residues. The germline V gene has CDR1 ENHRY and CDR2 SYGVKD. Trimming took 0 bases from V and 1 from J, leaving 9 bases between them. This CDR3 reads CAISESTRRNTEAFF. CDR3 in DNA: TGTGCCATCAGTGAGTCGACTCGGAGGAACACTGAAGCTTTCTTT.

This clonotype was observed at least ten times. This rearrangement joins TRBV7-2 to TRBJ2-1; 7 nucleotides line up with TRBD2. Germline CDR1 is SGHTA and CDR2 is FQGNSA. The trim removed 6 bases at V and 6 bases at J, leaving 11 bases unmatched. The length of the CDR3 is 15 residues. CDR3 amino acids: CASSISSGPTNEQFF. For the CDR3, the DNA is TGTGCCAGCAGTATTTCTAGCGGCCCCACCAATGAGCAGTTCTTC.

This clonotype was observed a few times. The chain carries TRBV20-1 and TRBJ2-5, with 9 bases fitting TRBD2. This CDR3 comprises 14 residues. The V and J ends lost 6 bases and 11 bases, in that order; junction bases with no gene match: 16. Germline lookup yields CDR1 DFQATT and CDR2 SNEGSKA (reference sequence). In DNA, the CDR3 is TGCAGTGCAAATCTAGCGGGAAGCTACAATGAGCAGTACTTC. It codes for CSANLAGSYNEQYF.

The CDR3 DNA sequence: TGTGCCAGCAGTTTTTCGGACTTCCCCTACGAGCAGTACTTC. It specifies CASSFSDFPYEQYF. The V call is TRBV28, the J call TRBJ2-7; tentatively, D is TRBD2 (5 bases). CDR3 length equals 14 residues. The V end lost 3 bases, the J end lost 2 bases, and 11 bases lay between the germline ends. Germline V gene data show CDR1 as MDHEN and CDR2 as SYDVKM.

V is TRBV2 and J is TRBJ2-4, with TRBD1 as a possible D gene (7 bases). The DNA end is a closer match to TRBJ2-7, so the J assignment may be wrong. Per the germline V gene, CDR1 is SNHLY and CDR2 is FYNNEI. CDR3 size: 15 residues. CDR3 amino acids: CASSGLGQALGEQYF. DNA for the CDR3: TGTGCCAGCAGTGGACTAGGACAGGCCTTGGGCGAGCAGTACTTC.

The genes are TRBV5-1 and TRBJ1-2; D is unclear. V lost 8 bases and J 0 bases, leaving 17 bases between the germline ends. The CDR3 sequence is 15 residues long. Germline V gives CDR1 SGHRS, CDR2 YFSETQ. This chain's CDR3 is CASIWTGGANYGYTF. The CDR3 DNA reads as TGCGCCAGTATTTGGACGGGAGGAGCTAACTATGGCTACACCTTC.

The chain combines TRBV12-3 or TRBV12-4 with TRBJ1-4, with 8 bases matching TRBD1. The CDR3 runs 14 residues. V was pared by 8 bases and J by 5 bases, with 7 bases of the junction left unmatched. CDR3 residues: CASGPGGSNEKLFF. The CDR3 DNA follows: TGTGCCAGCGGCCCAGGGGGCTCCAATGAAAAACTGTTTTTT.

The CDR3 DNA sequence: TGCGCCAGCAGTGAGTCGTGGTCTCCGGGCGCCGAGCAGTTCTTC. Translation gives CASSESWSPGAEQFF. The V and J genes are TRBV10-1 and TRBJ2-1; D remains ambiguous. The CDR3 runs 15 residues. V lost 0 bases, J lost 10 bases, and 16 bases lay in between. The germline CDR1 and CDR2 sequences are WNHNN and SYGVQD (reference sequence).